The rows below give T cell receptor beta chains drawn from one sample of a study of beta chain features in type 1 diabetes. Sequencing was performed with immunoSEQ multiplex PCR; in TCRdb, only in-frame clones are kept and a portion is missing. The profile shows roughly 370,000 clones, about 15% of them singletons. The sample was naive CD4+ T cells from blood. The receptors derive from a man in his thirties or forties in good health. Each CDR3 is given with its conserved first and last residue. D genes are given only for firm matches. Part of the rows lack a size; the others show once, few, many or a class for expanded clones.

TRBV18	-	few	12	TRBJ2-5	CASSPRAETQYF	TGTGCCAGCTCACCACGGGCCGAGACCCAGTACTTC
TRBV30	-	-	13	TRBJ2-3	CAWSVKGTDTQYF	TGTGCCTGGAGTGTCAAAGGGACAGATACGCAGTATTTT
TRBV2	-	-	12	TRBJ2-1	CASSELYNEQFF	TGTGCCAGCAGTGAACTATACAATGAGCAGTTCTTC
TRBV15	-	-	12	TRBJ2-3	CATSDSLGTQYF	TGTGCCACCAGCGACAGTCTGGGTACGCAGTATTTT
TRBV13	-	-	13	TRBJ2-6	CASTSIGANVLTF	TGTGCCAGCACCTCCATAGGGGCCAACGTCCTGACTTTC
TRBV7-9	-	few	12	TRBJ2-7	CASSPLQAEQYF	TGTGCCAGCAGCCCCCTTCAGGCCGAGCAGTACTTC
TRBV27	-	-	15	TRBJ2-5	CASSLSGGLQETQYF	TGTGCCAGCTCATTGTCAGGCGGCCTCCAAGAGACCCAGTACTTC
TRBV5-1	TRBD1	-	15	TRBJ1-1	CASSLSRTGNTEAFF	TGCGCCAGCAGCTTAAGCCGGACAGGGAACACTGAAGCTTTCTTT
TRBV7-9	-	-	17	TRBJ2-1	CASTSRPVGSSYNEQFF	TGTGCCAGCACCTCTCGCCCGGTTGGGAGCTCCTACAATGAGCAGTTCTTC
TRBV12-5	TRBD1	-	17	TRBJ1-5	CASGLTLRQGVKQPQHF	TGTGCTAGTGGACTTACCCTTCGACAGGGGGTGAAACAGCCCCAGCATTTT
TRBV6-1	TRBD2	-	16	TRBJ2-1	CASSETKRESYNEQFF	TGTGCCAGCAGTGAAACGAAGCGGGAATCCTACAATGAGCAGTTCTTC
TRBV11-1	-	-	16	TRBJ2-1	CASSLAVRALYNEQFF	TGTGCCAGCAGCTTAGCAGTCCGCGCGCTATACAATGAGCAGTTCTTC
TRBV7-8	-	-	12	TRBJ2-7	CASSLGTGEQYF	TGTGCCAGCAGCTTAGGGACGGGGGAGCAGTACTTC
TRBV7-9	-	few	15	TRBJ1-1	CASSRLQHGGTEAFF	TGTGCCAGCAGCCGGCTGCAGCACGGTGGCACTGAAGCTTTCTTT
TRBV30	-	many	14	TRBJ2-3	CAWSKGGALDTQYF	TGTGCCTGGAGCAAGGGGGGTGCCTTAGATACGCAGTATTTT
TRBV5-6	TRBD2	-	15	TRBJ2-1	CASSWRGAPYNEQFF	TGTGCCAGCAGCTGGCGGGGGGCGCCCTACAATGAGCAGTTCTTC
TRBV10-3	TRBD2	few	20	TRBJ2-3	CAISEGGLEEELANGGTQYF	TGTGCCATCAGTGAGGGGGGACTAGAAGAGGAGCTGGCGAACGGGGGTACGCAGTATTTT
TRBV9	-	-	13	TRBJ1-1	CASSPDVSTEAFF	TGTGCCAGCAGCCCTGATGTGAGCACTGAAGCTTTCTTT
TRBV12-5	TRBD2	-	15	TRBJ2-5	CASGSLGLAGETQYF	TGTGCTAGTGGTTCCCTCGGACTAGCTGGGGAGACCCAGTACTTC
TRBV4-1	TRBD2	-	15	TRBJ2-1	CASSQGGTSIDEQFF	TGCGCCAGCAGCCAAGGCGGGACTAGCATTGATGAGCAGTTCTTC
TRBV6-5	-	-	13	TRBJ2-1	CASSYSREGEQFF	TGTGCCAGCAGTTACTCGAGAGAGGGTGAGCAGTTCTTC
TRBV28	-	many	13	TRBJ2-5	CASSFGFQETQYF	TGTGCCAGCAGTTTTGGCTTCCAAGAGACCCAGTACTTC
TRBV7-7	-	few	16	TRBJ2-3	CASSPLVGGTTDTQYF	TGTGCCAGCAGCCCCCTGGTCGGGGGTACCACAGATACGCAGTATTTT
TRBV19	TRBD2	-	14	TRBJ2-3	CASSIGGRVDTQYF	TGTGCCAGTAGTATCGGCGGGAGGGTTGATACGCAGTATTTT
TRBV5-1	TRBD1	-	15	TRBJ2-1	CASSPDGTGNNEQFF	TGCGCCAGCAGCCCGGACGGGACAGGTAACAATGAGCAGTTCTTC
TRBV7-2	-	few	13	TRBJ1-2	CASSRDRVYGYTF	TGTGCCAGCAGCCGAGACAGAGTCTATGGCTACACCTTC
TRBV12-5	TRBD1	few	16	TRBJ2-1	CASGPRGTGYWNEQFF	TGTGCTAGTGGTCCTAGGGGGACAGGCTATTGGAATGAGCAGTTCTTC
TRBV19	-	-	14	TRBJ2-6	CASRLTGRPNVLTF	TGTGCCAGTCGCCTGACGGGGCGCCCCAACGTCCTGACTTTC
TRBV7-7	TRBD2	few	13	TRBJ2-2	CASSSGTRRELFF	TGTGCCAGCAGCTCCGGGACTAGGAGGGAGCTGTTTTTT
TRBV5-5	-	-	15	TRBJ2-1	CASRSRLWSYNEQFF	TGTGCCAGCAGAAGTAGACTCTGGTCCTACAATGAGCAGTTCTTC
TRBV29-1	-	-	13	TRBJ1-2	CSAPRTSNYGYTF	TGCAGCGCTCCGAGGACGAGTAACTATGGCTACACCTTC